Below, 30 T cell receptor beta chains from the same sample are listed, as sequenced in a study of cytomegalovirus exposure and HLA in healthy donors (dated by TCRdb to about 2017). The library was built by means of the immunoSEQ multiplex PCR assay. For the multiplex PCR, a mixture combining 60 forward primers for TCR Vbeta segments and 13 reverse primers for TCR Jbeta segments was used. Imported from immuneACCESS, the table was reduced by TCRdb to in-frame sequences with V and J called. These copies leave out some clones; in studies compared against another copy, an unresolved V gene accounts for under half, and the cause of the remainder is not known. In this sample the table shows 150,000 or so clones, more than 75% of which occur a single time. Of the sample, 4.5% to 7% falls within the top ten clones. Sequencing was carried out using PBMCs. The receptors originated from a woman aged 40 to 50 in good health and CMV-seropositive.

This clone was seen only a few times. The V and J genes are TRBV7-9 and TRBJ2-3, with 11 bases identical to TRBD2. The CDR3 contains 18 residues. Germline V gene sequence: CDR1 SEHNR, CDR2 FQNEAQ (reference sequence). J lost 8 bases, V lost 5 bases, and 18 bases had no gene match. The CDR3 DNA follows: TGTGCCAGCAGCACTGCTCTTCGGGTACTAGCGGGAGTGGTTACGCAGTATTTT. Amino acids: CASSTALRVLAGVVTQYF.

This sequence joins TRBV9 and TRBJ1-4, with D tentatively TRBD1 (5 bases). CDR1 is SGDLS and CDR2 is YYNGEE in the germline V gene. The CDR3 is 15 residues long. The V end was cut by 3 bases, the J end by 0 bases, with 9 bases between. The CDR3 loop is CASSAGGATNEKLFF. In DNA form, the CDR3 reads TGTGCCAGCAGCGCCGGGGGGGCAACTAATGAAAAACTGTTTTTT.

This chain links TRBV5-6 with TRBJ2-7; possibly TRBD2 for D (5 bases). The CDR3 is 12 amino acids. V shed 6 bases and J shed 0 bases, with 7 bases lying between them. Germline V CDR1 and CDR2: SGHDT, YYEEEE. In DNA form, the CDR3 reads TGTGCCAGCAAAGGGAGCTCCTACGAGCAGTACTTC. It encodes CASKGSSYEQYF.

The sample holds a few counts of this clone. The V and J genes are TRBV5-4 and TRBJ1-1; a possible D gene is TRBD1 (5 bases). The ends were cut back, 4 bases at V and 2 bases at J, with 15 bases in the middle. Germline V CDR1 and CDR2: SGHNT, YYREEE (reference sequence). The CDR3 is made up of 15 amino acids. The CDR3 bases are TGTGCCAGCAGCCCGCGGGACGCCTACAACACTGAAGCTTTCTTT. Amino acid sequence: CASSPRDAYNTEAFF.

The genes are TRBV15 and TRBJ2-3, with 7 bases identical to TRBD1. Germline CDR1 reads LNHNV; CDR2 reads YYDKDF (reference sequence). The CDR3 length is 15 residues. V lost 4 bases to trimming and J lost 3 bases; unmatched junction nucleotides: 7. CDR3: CATSKRQGLTDTQYF. CDR3 nucleotide sequence: TGTGCCACCAGCAAAAGACAGGGTTTGACAGATACGCAGTATTTT.

The chain joins TRBV19 to TRBJ2-1; tentative D call: TRBD1 (6 bases). V dropped 4 bases and J dropped 3 bases, with 16 bases sitting between them. This CDR3 is built from 16 residues. The germline CDR1 and CDR2 sequences are LNHDA and SQIVND (reference sequence). The CDR3 loop is CASSTITGFSYNEQFF. CDR3 DNA: TGTGCCAGTAGTACAATAACAGGGTTCAGCTACAATGAGCAGTTCTTC.

This chain connects TRBV9 to TRBJ2-2; 7 bases are a match to TRBD2. This CDR3 has 14 residues. The V and J ends lost 3 bases and 6 bases, in that order; junction bases with no gene match: 5. Germline-derived CDR1 and CDR2 are SGDLS and YYNGEE. CDR3: CASSGGGRAGELFF. The CDR3 coding sequence is TGTGCCAGCAGCGGGGGGGGGAGGGCCGGGGAGCTGTTTTTT. Variable domain in full (rest from reference TRBV9 and TRBJ2-2): DSGVTQTPKHLITATGQRVTLRCSPRSGDLSVYWYQQSLDQGLQFLIQYYNGEERAKGNILERFSAQQFPDLHSELNLSSLELGDSALYFCASSGGGRAGELFFGEGSRLTVL.

The chain joins TRBV2 to TRBJ2-3, with unresolved D. V dropped 4 bases and J dropped 2 bases, with 7 bases sitting between them. The length of the CDR3 is 13 residues. The germline CDR1 and CDR2 sequences are SNHLY and FYNNEI. The CDR3 protein is CASSGAITDTQYF. In DNA, the CDR3 is TGTGCCAGCAGTGGGGCCATCACAGATACGCAGTATTTT.

In DNA, the CDR3 is TGTGCCTGGAGTGTACGGGGAGGAGGCTACACCTTC. This translates into CAWSVRGGGYTF. V gene TRBV30 combines with J gene TRBJ1-2; D unresolved. Germline CDR1 reads GTSNPN; CDR2 reads SVGIG (reference sequence). The germline V and J ends were trimmed by 0 bases and 8 bases, with 10 bases remaining between them. The CDR3 has 12 residues.

The rearrangement links TRBV5-4 to TRBJ2-1; 7 positions match TRBD1. The V and J ends lost 4 bases and 0 bases, in that order; junction bases with no gene match: 4. Germline lookup yields CDR1 SGHNT and CDR2 YYREEE (reference sequence). This CDR3 is built from 15 residues. The chain's CDR3 is CASSAGDSSYNEQFF. CDR3 sequence (DNA): TGTGCCAGCAGCGCAGGGGACAGCTCCTACAATGAGCAGTTCTTC.

The chain uses TRBV28 and TRBJ1-1; maybe TRBD1 (6 bases). CDR3 length: 15 amino acids. The germline V and J ends were trimmed by 4 bases and 8 bases, with 20 bases remaining between them. Germline V gene lookup returns CDR1 MDHEN and CDR2 SYDVKM. The CDR3 loop reads CASSSPGTLRWEAFF. Written as DNA, the CDR3 is TGTGCCAGCAGTTCCCCCGGGACACTCCGTTGGGAAGCTTTCTTT. Full variable domain (remainder filled in from reference TRBV28 and TRBJ1-1): DVKVTQSSRYLVKRTGEKVFLECVQDMDHENMFWYRQDPGLGLRLIYFSYDVKMKEKGDIPEGYSVSREKKERFSLILESASTNQTSMYLCASSSPGTLRWEAFFGQGTRLTVV.

V is TRBV5-4 and J is TRBJ2-3, with TRBD2 identical over 10 bases. The CDR3 contains 18 residues. Per germline, CDR1 SGHNT and CDR2 YYREEE (reference sequence). V lost 0 bases and J lost 8; bases outside the gene matches: 15. CDR3 residues: CASSLGKREGLYRRTQYF. CDR3 in DNA: TGTGCCAGCAGCTTGGGGAAGCGGGAGGGCCTGTATCGGCGTACGCAGTATTTT.

The V call is TRBV9, the J call TRBJ1-3; D unclear. V dropped 0 bases and J dropped 1 base, with 14 bases sitting between them. The CDR3 loop spans 17 amino acids. Germline V CDR1 and CDR2: SGDLS, YYNGEE. CDR3: CASSVAGGTLSGNTIYF. CDR3 coding DNA: TGTGCCAGCAGCGTAGCCGGCGGAACCCTGTCTGGAAACACCATATATTTT. Full variable domain (missing parts from reference TRBV9 and TRBJ1-3): DSGVTQTPKHLITATGQRVTLRCSPRSGDLSVYWYQQSLDQGLQFLIQYYNGEERAKGNILERFSAQQFPDLHSELNLSSLELGDSALYFCASSVAGGTLSGNTIYFGEGSWLTVV.

This clone turned up a few times. The junction and the germline gene differ at one end; a read error may be behind it. This chain links TRBV7-7 with TRBJ2-3; perhaps TRBD2 as D (5 bases). Germline V gene data show CDR1 as SSHAT and CDR2 as FNYEAQ (reference sequence). The CDR3 spans 16 residues. The CDR3 coding sequence is TGTGCTAGCAGTCAAAGCAGCGGAGCCGGCACAGATACGCAGTATTTT. Translation gives CASSQSSGAGTDTQYF.

This rearrangement joins TRBV29-1 to TRBJ2-1, with 8 bases that match TRBD2. The germline V gene encodes CDR1 SQVTM and CDR2 ANQGSEA. The ends lost 6 bases at V and 4 bases at J; junction bases unmatched: 5. This CDR3 spans 13 amino acids. The CDR3 DNA reads as TGCAGCGTCCGGGAGGGGTGGTACAATGAGCAGTTCTTC. This gives the protein CSVREGWYNEQFF.

In its sample, this clone was seen once. V usage is TRBV5-1 and J usage is TRBJ1-2; perhaps TRBD1 as D (5 bases). The CDR3 consists of 14 residues. Deletions cut 2 bases from V and 8 bases from J, with 16 bases between. Germline V gene lookup returns CDR1 SGHRS and CDR2 YFSETQ. CDR3 DNA: TGCGCCAGCAGCTTTGGACAACCTGCTGGGGGCTACACCTTC. Amino acid sequence: CASSFGQPAGGYTF.

This clone has only one observation. The chain combines TRBV6-1 with TRBJ1-4; no firm D call. Germline lookup yields CDR1 MNHNS and CDR2 SASEGT. The CDR3 is 17 amino acids. V was pared by 1 base and J by 0 bases, with 12 bases between. The CDR3, as DNA: TGTGCCAGCAGTGAAGTCGTGGCTCTCACAACTAATGAAAAACTGTTTTTT. Translated: CASSEVVALTTNEKLFF.

The J gene is TRBJ2-3, the V gene TRBV7-9; 14 bases match TRBD2. Germline values: CDR1 SEHNR, CDR2 FQNEAQ (reference sequence). The CDR3 is made up of 18 amino acids. V was clipped by 1 base and J by 1 base; unmatched bases: 4. The CDR3 spells CASSLGLAGGPGTDTQYF. CDR3 DNA sequence: TGTGCCAGCAGCTTAGGACTAGCGGGAGGGCCTGGCACAGATACGCAGTATTTT.

The chain is built from TRBV6-5 and TRBJ1-3; 8 positions match TRBD1. V lost 6 bases and J lost 4; bases outside the gene matches: 5. CDR1 is MNHEY and CDR2 is SVGAGI in the germline V gene. The CDR3 is 14 residues long. The chain's CDR3 is CASRQRDRGNTIYF. Written as DNA, the CDR3 is TGTGCCAGCAGACAAAGGGACAGGGGAAACACCATATATTTT.

This chain joins TRBV27 and TRBJ2-3, with 7 bases lining up with TRBD1. CDR1 is MNHEY, CDR2 SMNVEV, per germline (reference sequence). This CDR3 has 14 amino acids. V gave up 5 bases and J gave up 3 bases; unmatched junction bases: 5. The CDR3 reads CASSPWTGTDTQYF. The CDR3 DNA reads as TGTGCCAGCAGTCCTTGGACAGGAACAGATACGCAGTATTTT.

V usage is TRBV27 and J usage is TRBJ1-2; 8 bases map to TRBD1. This CDR3 region has 15 residues. V was pared by 4 bases and J by 4 bases, with 8 bases of the junction left unmatched. Germline CDR1 is MNHEY and CDR2 is SMNVEV (reference sequence). The CDR3 is CASSSGTGTIYGYTF. The CDR3 nucleotides are TGTGCCAGCAGTTCCGGGACAGGCACAATCTATGGCTACACCTTC.

This rearrangement joins TRBV30 to TRBJ2-5; TRBD2 might be the D (5 bases). CDR1 GTSNPN and CDR2 SVGIG come from the germline V gene (reference sequence). Trimming removed 0 bases from V and 4 bases from J, with 9 bases in between. The CDR3 consists of 13 residues. The CDR3 DNA is TGTGCCTGGAGTGTATTCAGCGGAGAGACCCAGTACTTC. Its protein is CAWSVFSGETQYF. The whole variable domain, filled in from reference TRBV30 and TRBJ2-5, reads SQTIHQWPATLVQPVGSPLSLECTVEGTSNPNLYWYRQAAGRGLQLLFYSVGIGQISSEVPQNLSASRPQDRQFILSSKKLLLSDSGFYLCAWSVFSGETQYFGPGTRLLVL.

This chain joins TRBV10-2 and TRBJ2-2, with a weak D call TRBD1 (5 bases). V was trimmed by 5 bases and J by 1 base, leaving 8 bases between them. In germline, CDR1 is WSHSY, CDR2 SAAADI. The CDR3 has 14 amino acids. Here the CDR3 reads CASSTTGNTGELFF. CDR3 coding DNA: TGCGCCAGCAGTACTACAGGGAACACCGGGGAGCTGTTTTTT.

This clone has just a few counts. This chain uses TRBV29-1 with TRBJ1-2; 7 bases align to TRBD1. Germline V gives CDR1 SQVTM, CDR2 ANQGSEA. The CDR3 length is 19 residues. Germline trimming cut 3 bases from V and 2 bases from J; bases unmatched to any gene: 21. This CDR3 reads CSVDPPRATSGGRNYGYTF. For the CDR3, the DNA is TGCAGCGTTGACCCGCCTCGTGCCACTTCAGGGGGTCGGAACTATGGCTACACCTTC.

This clone was detected a few times. The J gene is TRBJ1-1, the V gene TRBV30; D remains ambiguous. The CDR3 runs 13 residues. V lost 1 base to trimming and J lost 2 bases, with 8 bases between them. Germline loops: CDR1 GTSNPN, CDR2 SVGIG (reference sequence). Here the CDR3 reads CAWSGHLNTEAFF. The CDR3 nucleotides are TGTGCCTGGAGTGGACACCTTAACACTGAAGCTTTCTTT.

The CDR3 sequence is CASSLGQGNQPQHF. The CDR3, as DNA: TGTGCCAGCAGCTTGGGACAGGGGAATCAGCCCCAGCATTTT. The rearrangement links TRBV7-2 to TRBJ1-5; 10 bases fit TRBD1. CDR3 length: 14 amino acids. Germline assignment: CDR1 SGHTA and CDR2 FQGNSA. The junction had 0 bases not matched to a gene; V was cut back by 3 bases and J by 4 bases. Using reference TRBV7-2 and TRBJ1-5 for the parts outside the CDR3, the full variable domain is GAGVSQSPSNKVTEKGKDVELRCDPISGHTALYWYRQSLGQGLEFLIYFQGNSAPDKSGLPSDRFSAERTGGSVSTLTIQRTQQEDSAVYLCASSLGQGNQPQHFGDGTRLSIL.

V is TRBV15 and J is TRBJ2-1; 7 positions match TRBD1. Per the germline V gene, CDR1 is LNHNV and CDR2 is YYDKDF (reference sequence). The CDR3 is made up of 16 amino acids. J lost 3 bases, V lost 1 base, and 6 bases had no gene match. CDR3 sequence reads: CATSRAPGQVYNEQFF. DNA for the CDR3: TGTGCCACCAGCAGAGCCCCCGGACAGGTCTACAATGAGCAGTTCTTC.

This sequence joins TRBV5-1 and TRBJ2-3, with unresolved D. This CDR3 is built from 14 residues. Germline V gives CDR1 SGHRS, CDR2 YFSETQ. The V gene lost 2 bases and the J gene lost 0 bases, with 7 bases spanning the gap. The DNA for the CDR3 is TGCGCCAGCAGCTTTCCTTCTAGCACAGATACGCAGTATTTT. This gives the protein CASSFPSSTDTQYF.

The chain combines TRBV10-3 with TRBJ2-3; D gene ambiguous. V was cut by 0 bases and J by 0 bases, with 7 bases left in between. Germline-derived CDR1 and CDR2 are ENHRY and SYGVKD. The CDR3 covers 15 residues. CDR3 amino acids: CAISESGASTDTQYF. CDR3 DNA: TGTGCCATCAGTGAGTCTGGAGCTAGCACAGATACGCAGTATTTT.

The chain couples TRBV19 to TRBJ2-6; 7 positions agree with TRBD1. The CDR3 extends over 15 amino acids. The germline V gene has CDR1 LNHDA and CDR2 SQIVND (reference sequence). V shed 3 bases, J shed 4 bases, and the junction held 3 bases outside the gene matches. CDR3: CASSITGAGANVLTF. The CDR3 DNA follows: TGTGCCAGTAGTATCACAGGGGCCGGGGCCAACGTCCTGACTTTC.